This is a list of T cell receptor beta chains from one sample in a study of cytomegalovirus exposure and HLA in healthy donors. Data came from immunoSEQ multiplex PCR; TCRdb stores just in-frame clones and leaves some out. The sample carries around 130,000 clones, less than 80% recorded once. Sequencing was done on a sample of PBMCs. These TCRs come from a man aged 40-49 years in good health and CMV-seropositive. Both conserved end residues are part of each CDR3. A D gene is named only where the DNA matches it firmly. Only part of the rows carry a size: once, few, many, or a class if the clone is expanded.

DNA	CDR3	D	V	J	size
TGTGCCAGCAGCTTTAGGTCTAGCGGGAGCAGTGAGCAGTTCTTC	CASSFRSSGSSEQFF	TRBD2	TRBV7-9	TRBJ2-1	-
TGTGCCAGCAGCTCTAGGGAGATGGCTGAAGCTTTCTTT	CASSSREMAEAFF	-	TRBV7-9	TRBJ1-1	-
TGTGCCAGTAGTAGCCCCCGACAGGGACCGACTGAAGCTTTCTTT	CASSSPRQGPTEAFF	TRBD1	TRBV19	TRBJ1-1	-
TGTGCCAGCAGCGTAGATAGATTCGGGGAGCTGTTTTTT	CASSVDRFGELFF	-	TRBV9	TRBJ2-2	-
TGTGCCAGCAGTTTACGCGGGACCGAGAGGTCCGAGCAGTACTTC	CASSLRGTERSEQYF	-	TRBV27	TRBJ2-7	-
TGTGCCAGCAGCGACACAGCGGGGCCTAACTCCTACGAGCAGTACTTC	CASSDTAGPNSYEQYF	TRBD2	TRBV7-9	TRBJ2-7	-
TGTGCCAGCGAGGGCATCAGGTCGGGCGGGGAGCTGTTTTTT	CASEGIRSGGELFF	-	TRBV13	TRBJ2-2	-
TGTGCCAGCAGCTTCGGGGACAGGGGAAGCAATCAGCCCCAGCATTTT	CASSFGDRGSNQPQHF	TRBD1	TRBV7-9	TRBJ1-5	once
TGTGCCAGCAGCTATCGACTAGCGGGAGAGCTAACAGATACGCAGTATTTT	CASSYRLAGELTDTQYF	TRBD2	TRBV9	TRBJ2-3	few
TGTGCCATCAGTGAGACAGGGGGACGTGGCTACACCTTC	CAISETGGRGYTF	TRBD1	TRBV10-3	TRBJ1-2	-
TGTGCCAGCAGCGCCCCCTCCGTACAGGGTAGTCAGCCCCAGCATTTT	CASSAPSVQGSQPQHF	-	TRBV9	TRBJ1-5	-
TGTGCCAGCAGTTGGGAGGCTAGCGGGAGTCCAACCTACGAGCAGTACTTC	CASSWEASGSPTYEQYF	-	TRBV21-1	TRBJ2-7	once
TGTGCCTGGAGTGGAAACCCCCGGGACTTTGAAAAACTGTTTTTT	CAWSGNPRDFEKLFF	-	TRBV30	TRBJ1-4	-
TGTGCCAGCAGCTTAGGGAGCGGGTCGGCCCAAGGGCAGTTCTTC	CASSLGSGSAQGQFF	-	TRBV7-6	TRBJ2-1	few
TGTGCCACCAGCGCAACAGGGGGCAGCACCGGGGAGCTGTTTTTT	CATSATGGSTGELFF	TRBD1	TRBV15	TRBJ2-2	-
TGCAGCGTTGTCCAGGGTCCCGAAGCTTTCTTT	CSVVQGPEAFF	-	TRBV29-1	TRBJ1-1	few
TGTGCCTGGAGTGTAGCCGCGGGAACACGCTACGAGCAGTACTTC	CAWSVAAGTRYEQYF	-	TRBV30	TRBJ2-7	once
TGTGCCAGCAGCCAGACGTTCGGGGGGGGCAACAATGAGCAGTTCTTC	CASSQTFGGGNNEQFF	TRBD2	TRBV7-7	TRBJ2-1	-
TGTGCCAGCAGCTCAAAGACAGGGATGTCCTACGAGCAGTACTTC	CASSSKTGMSYEQYF	TRBD1	TRBV7-9	TRBJ2-7	-
TGTGCCAGCAGTTTTGACAGGGGAAATCAGCCCCAGCATTTT	CASSFDRGNQPQHF	TRBD1	TRBV28	TRBJ1-5	few
TGTGCCAGTAGTATAGACAGGACACGAGCTAGCACAGATACGCAGTATTTT	CASSIDRTRASTDTQYF	-	TRBV19	TRBJ2-3	few
TGTGCCAGCAGCTTAGATGGGACAGCCAAACTTGAGCAGTTCTTC	CASSLDGTAKLEQFF	TRBD1	TRBV11-2	TRBJ2-1	-
TGTGCCAGTAGTCAAGCGGGCCTGTGGGAAGATACGCAGTATTTT	CASSQAGLWEDTQYF	-	TRBV19	TRBJ2-3	-
TGTGCCAGCAGTTTATCCGGACTCCCCTACGAGCAGTACTTC	CASSLSGLPYEQYF	-	TRBV27	TRBJ2-7	-
TGTGCCAGCAGTCAACAGGTTACGGTGATACGGTACAATGAGCAGTTCTTC	CASSQQVTVIRYNEQFF	-	TRBV7-2	TRBJ2-1	-
TGTGCCAGCAGTTTATTGGGGCGGGGCGCGTACCAAGAGACCCAGTACTTC	CASSLLGRGAYQETQYF	-	TRBV27	TRBJ2-5	-